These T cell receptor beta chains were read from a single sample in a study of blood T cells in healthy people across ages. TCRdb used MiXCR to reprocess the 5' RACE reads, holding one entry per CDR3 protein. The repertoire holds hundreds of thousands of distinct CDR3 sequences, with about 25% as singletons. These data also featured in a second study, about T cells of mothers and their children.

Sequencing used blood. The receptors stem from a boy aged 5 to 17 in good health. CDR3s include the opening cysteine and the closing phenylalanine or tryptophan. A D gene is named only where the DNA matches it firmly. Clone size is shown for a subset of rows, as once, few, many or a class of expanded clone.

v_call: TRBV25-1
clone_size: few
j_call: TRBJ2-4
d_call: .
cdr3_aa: CASSWSLGAKNIQYF
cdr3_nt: TGTGCCAGCAGTTGGTCCTTGGGAGCCAAAAACATTCAGTACTTC

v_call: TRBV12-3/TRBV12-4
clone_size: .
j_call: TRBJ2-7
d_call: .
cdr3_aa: CASPLPGCYEQYF
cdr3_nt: TGTGCCAGCCCCCTGCCTGGCTGCTACGAGCAGTACTTC

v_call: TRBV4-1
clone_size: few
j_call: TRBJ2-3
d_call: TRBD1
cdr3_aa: CASSPMTGQAADTQYF
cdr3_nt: TGCGCCAGCAGTCCAATGACAGGACAGGCGGCAGATACGCAGTATTTT

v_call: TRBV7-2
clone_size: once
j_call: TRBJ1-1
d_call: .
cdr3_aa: CASSGIATGTPEAFF
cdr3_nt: TGTGCCAGCAGCGGAATAGCTACAGGGACCCCTGAAGCTTTCTTT

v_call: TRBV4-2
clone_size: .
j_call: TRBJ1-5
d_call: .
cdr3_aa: CASSQRMAVYQPQHF
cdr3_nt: TGTGCCAGCAGCCAACGGATGGCAGTTTATCAGCCCCAGCATTTT

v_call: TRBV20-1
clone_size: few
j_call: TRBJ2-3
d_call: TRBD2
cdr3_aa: CSARDLSGRDTQYF
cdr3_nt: TGCAGTGCTAGAGATCTCAGCGGGAGAGATACGCAGTATTTT

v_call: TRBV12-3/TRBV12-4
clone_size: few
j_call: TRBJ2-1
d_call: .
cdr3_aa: CASSWGDNEQFF
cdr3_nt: TGTGCCAGCAGTTGGGGTGACAATGAGCAGTTCTTC

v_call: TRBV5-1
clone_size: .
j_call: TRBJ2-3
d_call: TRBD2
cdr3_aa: CASSLYSGRTDTQYF
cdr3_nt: TGCGCCAGCAGCTTGTATAGCGGGAGAACTGATACGCAGTATTTT

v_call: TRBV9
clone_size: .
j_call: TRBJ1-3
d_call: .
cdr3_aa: CASSVGEGRISGNTIYF
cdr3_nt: TGTGCCAGCAGCGTAGGGGAGGGTAGGATCTCTGGAAACACCATATATTTT

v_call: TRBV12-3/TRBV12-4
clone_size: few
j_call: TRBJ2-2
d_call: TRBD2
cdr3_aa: CASSTDGLADTGELFF
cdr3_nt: TGTGCCAGCAGTACGGACGGACTAGCGGACACCGGGGAGCTGTTTTTT

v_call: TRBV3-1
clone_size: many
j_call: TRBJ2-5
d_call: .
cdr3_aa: CASSQASLETQYF
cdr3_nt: TGTGCCAGCAGCCAGGCCTCTCTGGAGACCCAGTACTTC

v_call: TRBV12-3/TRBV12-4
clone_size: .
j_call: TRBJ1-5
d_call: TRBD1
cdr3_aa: CASSFEGQGDQPQHF
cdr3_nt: TGTGCCAGCAGTTTTGAGGGTCAGGGGGATCAGCCCCAGCATTTT

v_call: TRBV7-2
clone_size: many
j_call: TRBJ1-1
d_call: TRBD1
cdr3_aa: CASSRDRNTEAFF
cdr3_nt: TGTGCCAGCAGTCGGGACAGGAACACTGAAGCTTTCTTT

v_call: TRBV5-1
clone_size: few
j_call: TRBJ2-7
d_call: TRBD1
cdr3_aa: CASSPGTGLLYEQYF
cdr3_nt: TGCGCCAGCAGCCCCGGGACAGGGCTTTTATACGAGCAGTACTTC

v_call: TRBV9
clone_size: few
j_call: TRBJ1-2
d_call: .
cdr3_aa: CASSALEVRGIYGYTF
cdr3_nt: TGTGCCAGCAGCGCCCTAGAGGTTAGAGGTATCTATGGCTACACCTTC

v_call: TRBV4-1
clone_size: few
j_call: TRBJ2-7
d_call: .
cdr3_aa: CASSQDSAYEQYF
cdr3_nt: TGCGCCAGCAGCCAAGATTCGGCCTACGAGCAGTACTTC

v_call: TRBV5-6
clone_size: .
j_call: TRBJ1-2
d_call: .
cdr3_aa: CASSLKAGPNYGYTF
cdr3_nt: TGTGCCAGCAGCTTGAAGGCAGGGCCGAACTATGGCTACACCTTC

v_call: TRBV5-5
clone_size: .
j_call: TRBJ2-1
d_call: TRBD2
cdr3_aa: CASSSPAGGPSYNEQFF
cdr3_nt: TGTGCCAGCAGCTCCCCAGCGGGAGGGCCTTCCTACAATGAGCAGTTCTTC

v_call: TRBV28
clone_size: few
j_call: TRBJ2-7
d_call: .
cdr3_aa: CASIPTSPVTHLDEQYF
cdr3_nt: TGTGCCAGCATTCCGACCAGTCCGGTAACCCACCTCGACGAGCAGTACTTC

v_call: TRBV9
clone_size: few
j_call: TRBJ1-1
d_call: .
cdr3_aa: CASSPTGGGEAFF
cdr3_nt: TGTGCCAGCAGCCCCACCGGAGGGGGGGAAGCTTTCTTT

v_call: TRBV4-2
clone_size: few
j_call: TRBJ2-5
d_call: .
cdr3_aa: CASSQETRREETQYF
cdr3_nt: TGTGCCAGCAGCCAAGAAACGCGGCGCGAAGAGACCCAGTACTTC

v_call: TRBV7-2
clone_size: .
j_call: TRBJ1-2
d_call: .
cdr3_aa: CASSLGGGFYGYTF
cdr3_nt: TGTGCCAGCAGCTTAGGTGGAGGGTTCTATGGCTACACCTTC

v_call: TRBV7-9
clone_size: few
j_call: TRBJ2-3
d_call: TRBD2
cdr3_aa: CASSLSRGGIDTQYF
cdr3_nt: TGTGCCAGCAGCTTAAGCCGGGGGGGCATAGATACGCAGTATTTT

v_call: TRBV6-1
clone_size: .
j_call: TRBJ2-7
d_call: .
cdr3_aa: CASTPERVDSSYEQYF
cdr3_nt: TGTGCCAGCACCCCCGAAAGGGTTGACAGCTCCTACGAGCAGTACTTC

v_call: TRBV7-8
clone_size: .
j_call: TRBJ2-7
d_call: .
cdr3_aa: CASSDGTYYEQYF
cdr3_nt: TGTGCCAGCAGCGACGGGACATACTACGAGCAGTACTTC

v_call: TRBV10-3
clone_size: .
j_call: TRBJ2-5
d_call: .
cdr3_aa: CAISAGEETQYF
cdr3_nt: TGTGCCATCAGTGCAGGGGAGGAGACCCAGTACTTC

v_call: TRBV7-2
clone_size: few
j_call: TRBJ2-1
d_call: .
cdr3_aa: CASSSQRNEQFF
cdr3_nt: TGTGCCAGCAGCTCCCAGAGGAATGAGCAGTTCTTC

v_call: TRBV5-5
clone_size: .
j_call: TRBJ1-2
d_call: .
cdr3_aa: CASSLAAWDYGYTF
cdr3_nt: TGTGCCAGCAGCTTGGCGGCCTGGGACTATGGCTACACCTTC

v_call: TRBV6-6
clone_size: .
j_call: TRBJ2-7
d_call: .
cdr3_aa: CASHQRGGSYEQYF
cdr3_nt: TGTGCCAGCCATCAAAGGGGGGGTTCCTACGAGCAGTACTTC

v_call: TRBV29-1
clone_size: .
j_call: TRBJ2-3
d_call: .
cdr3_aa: CSINDRSGDTQYF
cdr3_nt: TGCAGCATCAATGACAGATCTGGGGATACGCAGTATTTT

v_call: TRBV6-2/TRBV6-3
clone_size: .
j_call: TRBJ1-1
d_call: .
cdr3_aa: CASSYSPGRAAKNTEAFF
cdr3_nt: TGTGCCAGCAGTTACTCGCCGGGCCGAGCAGCTAAGAACACTGAAGCTTTCTTT

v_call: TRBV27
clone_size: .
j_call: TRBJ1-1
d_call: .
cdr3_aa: CASGRGGLGTEAFF
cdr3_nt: TGTGCCAGCGGTAGGGGTGGTTTGGGCACTGAAGCTTTCTTT

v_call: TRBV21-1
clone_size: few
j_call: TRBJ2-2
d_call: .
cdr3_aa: CASTEDPANTGELFF
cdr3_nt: TGTGCCAGCACCGAGGACCCCGCGAACACCGGGGAGCTGTTTTTT

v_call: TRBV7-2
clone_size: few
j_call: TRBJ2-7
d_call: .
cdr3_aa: CASSFGGESHEQYF
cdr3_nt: TGTGCCAGCAGCTTTGGGGGAGAGTCCCACGAGCAGTACTTC